A single sample is the source of the 28 T cell receptor beta chains below, sequenced in a study of cytomegalovirus exposure and HLA in healthy donors. The study ran its PCR with 60 Vbeta and 13 Jbeta primers. The data were produced by immunoSEQ multiplex PCR, yet TCRdb's version contains in-frame clones alone and is incomplete. The table has roughly 150,000 clones, roughly four fifths seen once. The sequenced sample consisted of PBMCs. The receptors here all came from a man aged 50-59 years in good health and CMV-seropositive.

V is TRBV28 and J is TRBJ1-1; perhaps TRBD1 as D (5 bases). The CDR3 has 14 residues. The germline V and J ends were trimmed by 3 bases and 5 bases, with 13 bases remaining between them. Germline V gene sequence: CDR1 MDHEN, CDR2 SYDVKM. CDR3: CASSFKRGGTEAFF. In DNA, the CDR3 is TGTGCCAGCAGTTTTAAGAGGGGAGGGACTGAAGCTTTCTTT. Based on the CDR3 plus reference TRBV28 and TRBJ1-1, the full variable domain is DVKVTQSSRYLVKRTGEKVFLECVQDMDHENMFWYRQDPGLGLRLIYFSYDVKMKEKGDIPEGYSVSREKKERFSLILESASTNQTSMYLCASSFKRGGTEAFFGQGTRLTVV.

The DNA of the CDR3 is TGTGCCAGCAGCTCAGAACCGGGGGGCAATCAGCCCCAGCATTTT. Its protein product is CASSSEPGGNQPQHF. The genes are TRBV7-9 and TRBJ1-5; TRBD1 is a possible D gene (5 bases). This CDR3 has 15 residues. V was clipped by 4 bases and J by 2 bases, with 12 bases between them. From germline, CDR1 is SEHNR and CDR2 FQNEAQ (reference sequence).

The J gene is TRBJ1-5, the V gene TRBV10-2; TRBD1 aligns across 8 bases. The J segment lost 4 bases and the V segment lost 10 bases, leaving 6 bases of the junction unmatched. The CDR3 extends over 13 amino acids. CDR1 WSHSY and CDR2 SAAADI come from the germline V gene. The CDR3 DNA sequence: TGCGCCACCACGGACAGGGCTAATCAGCCCCAGCATTTT. Residues: CATTDRANQPQHF.

The J gene is TRBJ2-5, the V gene TRBV6-1, with D unclear. The J call may be incorrect, as the DNA end agrees better with TRBJ2-7. The CDR3 has 13 residues. The V gene's germline CDR1 is MNHNS and CDR2 SASEGT. CDR3 nucleotides: TGTGCCAGCAGTGGCCCCGCCGCCTACGAGCAGTACTTC. Amino acid sequence: CASSGPAAYEQYF.

The gene calls are TRBV29-1 and TRBJ2-7, with 8 bases fitting TRBD2. In germline, CDR1 is SQVTM, CDR2 ANQGSEA. CDR3 length equals 15 residues. V trimming: 6 bases; J trimming: 1 base; junction bases outside the gene matches: 11. This CDR3 reads CSVQGLAGSSYEQYF. The CDR3 DNA follows: TGCAGCGTCCAGGGGCTAGCGGGTTCGTCCTACGAGCAGTACTTC.

This clone was counted a single time. The chain is built from TRBV5-1 and TRBJ2-5, with 8 nucleotides matching TRBD1. V lost 4 bases to trimming and J lost 1 base; unmatched junction nucleotides: 9. The CDR3 totals 16 residues. Germline V lookup: CDR1 SGHRS, CDR2 YFSETQ. The CDR3 region is CASSLAAGGVQETQYF. The CDR3 DNA follows: TGCGCCAGCAGCCTGGCGGCAGGGGGCGTCCAAGAGACCCAGTACTTC.

The chain uses TRBV5-1 and TRBJ2-5; TRBD2 agrees at 11 bases. Germline assignment: CDR1 SGHRS and CDR2 YFSETQ. The ends lost 0 bases at V and 4 bases at J; junction bases unmatched: 11. This CDR3 is built from 18 residues. CDR3 coding DNA: TGCGCCAGCAGCTTGGGGGATAGCGGGGGGGTCCTGTCAGAGACCCAGTACTTC. Protein: CASSLGDSGGVLSETQYF.

V and J are TRBV4-1 and TRBJ2-6; 7 bases fit TRBD1. This CDR3 has 17 amino acids. V lost 4 bases, J lost 0 bases, and 6 bases stayed unmatched. CDR1 MGHRA and CDR2 YSYEKL come from the germline V gene. DNA for the CDR3: TGCGCCAGCAGCCCTGGACAGGCACTCTCTGGGGCCAACGTCCTGACTTTC. This encodes CASSPGQALSGANVLTF.

This sequence joins TRBV4-2 and TRBJ2-7, with D possibly TRBD2 on 7 matching bases. V lost 1 base, J lost 0 bases, and 13 bases lay in between. Per germline, CDR1 LGHNA and CDR2 YNFKEQ. The CDR3 contains 16 residues. The CDR3 loop is CASSQVEGGGSYEQYF. Written as DNA, the CDR3 is TGTGCCAGCAGCCAAGTTGAAGGGGGGGGCTCCTACGAGCAGTACTTC.

This chain joins TRBV10-3 and TRBJ2-2; D may be TRBD1 (5 bases). V was clipped by 4 bases and J by 6 bases, with 18 bases between them. Germline V gene data show CDR1 as ENHRY and CDR2 as SYGVKD. The length of the CDR3 is 16 residues. The CDR3 here is CAISAVLPEGAGELFF. The CDR3 DNA follows: TGTGCCATCAGTGCGGTTCTCCCAGAAGGGGCCGGGGAGCTGTTTTTT.

The rearrangement links TRBV30 to TRBJ1-5; D unresolved. Per germline, CDR1 GTSNPN and CDR2 SVGIG (reference sequence). V was cut by 0 bases and J by 4 bases, with 7 bases left in between. The CDR3 contains 13 residues. The chain's CDR3 is CAWSVSANQPQHF. The DNA of the CDR3 is TGTGCCTGGAGTGTTTCAGCGAATCAGCCCCAGCATTTT.

V gene TRBV27 combines with J gene TRBJ1-5; 8 bases are a match to TRBD1. V dropped 5 bases and J dropped 7; count of bases not matched to a gene: 7. This CDR3 contains 14 residues. Germline V gene sequence: CDR1 MNHEY, CDR2 SMNVEV (reference sequence). The CDR3 DNA is TGTGCCAGCAGTCACCGACAGGGGTTCCAGCCCCAGCATTTT. The encoded protein is CASSHRQGFQPQHF.

The V call is TRBV21-1, the J call TRBJ2-7; the table's D gene call, TRBD1, was not cross checked with the DNA. TRBV21-1 corresponds to a pseudogene. The length of the CDR3 is 14 residues. This CDR3 is CADESRTVSYEQYF. Here the CDR3 DNA reads TGTGCCGACGAGTCCCGGACAGTCTCCTACGAGCAGTACTTC.

V and J are TRBV29-1 and TRBJ2-3; possible D gene TRBD2, 5 bases. This CDR3 spans 15 amino acids. The germline V gene encodes CDR1 SQVTM and CDR2 ANQGSEA. V gave up 6 bases and J gave up 3 bases, with 19 bases separating them. The CDR3 DNA reads as TGCAGCGTGGTCCGCGACTACCCTTTGACAGATACGCAGTATTTT. It yields the protein CSVVRDYPLTDTQYF.

The gene calls are TRBV30 and TRBJ2-2; D possibly corresponds to TRBD1 (5 bases). V lost 3 bases to trimming and J lost 8 bases, with 13 bases between them. The CDR3 totals 13 residues. The germline V gene has CDR1 GTSNPN and CDR2 SVGIG (reference sequence). The CDR3 here is CAWRPQGFGELFF. As DNA, the CDR3 is TGTGCCTGGAGGCCCCAGGGTTTTGGGGAGCTGTTTTTT.

The rearrangement uses TRBV10-2 and TRBJ2-1, with 7 positions matching TRBD2. The germline CDR1 and CDR2 sequences are WSHSY and SAAADI. With V trimmed by 6 bases and J by 8 bases, 7 bases remained unmatched. This CDR3 is built from 13 residues. The CDR3 DNA follows: TGCGCCAGCAGAACTAGCGTGATGGATGAGCAGTTCTTC. Amino acid sequence: CASRTSVMDEQFF.

This chain links TRBV5-8 with TRBJ1-4; 9 bases agree with TRBD1. Germline CDR1 reads SGHTS; CDR2 reads YDEGEE. The CDR3 is made up of 16 amino acids. Trimming took 2 bases from V and 7 from J; bases not matched to a gene: 9. CDR3 residues: CASSFGQGLMGEKLFF. Written as DNA, the CDR3 is TGTGCCAGCAGCTTTGGACAGGGGTTAATGGGTGAAAAACTGTTTTTT.

This clone has only one observation. V is TRBV9 and J is TRBJ1-1, with D unresolved. Germline-derived CDR1 and CDR2 are SGDLS and YYNGEE. The CDR3 covers 14 residues. Trimming stripped 3 bases from V and 0 bases from J, with 9 bases between. CDR3 region: CASSDGSLNTEAFF. DNA of the CDR3: TGTGCCAGCAGCGATGGCAGTCTGAACACTGAAGCTTTCTTT.

This sequence joins TRBV28 and TRBJ2-7; TRBD1 agrees at 7 bases. CDR3 length: 16 residues. CDR1 is MDHEN, CDR2 SYDVKM, per germline. V was clipped by 4 bases and J by 3 bases; unmatched bases: 12. CDR3 coding DNA: TGTGCCAGCAGTTCCATCTTACGACAGGGTGGCTACGAGCAGTACTTC. This encodes CASSSILRQGGYEQYF.

The chain carries TRBV2 and TRBJ2-1; D remains ambiguous. Trimming pared 6 bases from V and 7 bases from J, leaving 4 bases between. The germline V gene has CDR1 SNHLY and CDR2 FYNNEI. The CDR3 is 10 amino acids. CDR3 in amino acids: CASRRNEQFF. Written as DNA, the CDR3 is TGTGCCAGCAGGAGGAATGAGCAGTTCTTC.

This chain links TRBV19 with TRBJ2-1; a possible D gene is TRBD1 (6 bases). V lost 1 base and J 7 bases, leaving 8 bases between the germline ends. The CDR3 consists of 13 residues. Germline CDR1 LNHDA, CDR2 SQIVND (reference sequence). The CDR3 nucleotides are TGTGCCAGTAGTATAGGCCAGGGGAATGAGCAGTTCTTC. It specifies CASSIGQGNEQFF. The variable domain in full, with the rest retrieved from reference TRBV19 and TRBJ2-1, is DGGITQSPKYLFRKEGQNVTLSCEQNLNHDAMYWYRQDPGQGLRLIYYSQIVNDFQKGDIAEGYSVSREKKESFPLTVTSAQKNPTAFYLCASSIGQGNEQFFGPGTRLTVL.

The chain uses TRBV5-1 and TRBJ1-2; D might be TRBD1 (6 bases). Trimming left V 4 bases short and J 3 bases short, with 31 bases between. CDR1 SGHRS and CDR2 YFSETQ come from the germline V gene. The length of the CDR3 is 20 residues. The CDR3 sequence is CASSPGHADSLTRVHYGYTF. The CDR3 nucleotides are TGCGCCAGCAGCCCGGGACACGCCGACTCTCTCACCCGAGTCCACTATGGCTACACCTTC.

This chain connects TRBV29-1 to TRBJ2-1; perhaps TRBD2 as D (6 bases). CDR1 is SQVTM, CDR2 ANQGSEA, per germline. CDR3 length: 12 residues. V was cut by 3 bases and J by 7 bases, with 10 bases left in between. In DNA, the CDR3 is TGCAGCGTTGAGAGGGGAGGTAATGAGCAGTTCTTC. Its protein product is CSVERGGNEQFF.

This chain joins TRBV9 and TRBJ2-1; D remains unclear. Germline CDR1 and CDR2: SGDLS and YYNGEE. This CDR3 is built from 16 residues. The V end lost 4 bases, the J end lost 0 bases, and 14 bases lay between the germline ends. The CDR3 loop is CASSPPGFSSYNEQFF. The DNA of the CDR3 is TGTGCCAGCAGCCCCCCCGGTTTTAGCTCCTACAATGAGCAGTTCTTC.

This chain uses TRBV28 with TRBJ2-3; 8 nucleotides match TRBD2. Germline V lookup: CDR1 MDHEN, CDR2 SYDVKM. Trimming removed 5 bases from V and 7 bases from J; junction bases left unmatched: 8. This CDR3 has 14 residues. The CDR3: CASSRERGLYTQYF. CDR3 coding DNA: TGTGCCAGCAGTCGGGAGCGGGGGTTATATACGCAGTATTTT.

This clone was counted only a few times. For the CDR3, the DNA is TGTGCCAGCAGCTTCATCGGGACTCCCTACGAGCAGTACTTC. This encodes CASSFIGTPYEQYF. The V and J genes are TRBV7-2 and TRBJ2-7, with TRBD2 as a possible D gene (6 bases). The CDR3 spans 14 residues. Per the germline V gene, CDR1 is SGHTA and CDR2 is FQGNSA. V gave up 3 bases and J gave up 2 bases, with 11 bases separating them.

V gene TRBV15 combines with J gene TRBJ2-7, with D perhaps matching TRBD2 (5 bases). The CDR3 contains 16 residues. V lost 6 bases and J lost 6, with 24 bases in between. From germline, CDR1 is LNHNV and CDR2 YYDKDF (reference sequence). The CDR3 loop is CATSISTVVGGGEQYF. The DNA for the CDR3 is TGTGCCACCAGTATTAGTACGGTGGTCGGAGGTGGCGAGCAGTACTTC.

The V and J genes are TRBV7-9 and TRBJ2-2, with D tentatively TRBD2 (5 bases). Germline V gives CDR1 SEHNR, CDR2 FQNEAQ (reference sequence). The V end lost 7 bases, the J end lost 7 bases, and 19 bases lay between the germline ends. This CDR3 region has 15 residues. The CDR3 is CASTGKVSAIGELFF. The DNA of the CDR3 is TGTGCCAGCACCGGGAAGGTATCAGCCATCGGGGAGCTGTTTTTT.